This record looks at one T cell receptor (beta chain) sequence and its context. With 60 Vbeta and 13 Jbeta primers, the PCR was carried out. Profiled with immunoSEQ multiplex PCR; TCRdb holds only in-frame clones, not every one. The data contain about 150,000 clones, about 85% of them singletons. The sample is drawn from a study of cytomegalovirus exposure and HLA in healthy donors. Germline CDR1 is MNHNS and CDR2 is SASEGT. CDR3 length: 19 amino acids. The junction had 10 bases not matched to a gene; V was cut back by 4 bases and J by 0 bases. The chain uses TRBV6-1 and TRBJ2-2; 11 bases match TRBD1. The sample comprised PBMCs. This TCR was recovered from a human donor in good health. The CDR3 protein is CASSARTGGTFANTGELFF. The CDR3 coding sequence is TGTGCCAGCAGTGCGAGGACAGGGGGCACGTTCGCGAACACCGGGGAGCTGTTTTTT.